The next 27 T cell receptor beta chains were all read from a single sample in a study of blood T cell repertoires in COVID-19. The protocol was immunoSEQ multiplex PCR, while the TCRdb copy is restricted to in-frame clones and leaves out a portion. The table has around 52,000 clones, 89% seen once. The sample comprised peripheral blood. These receptors came from a woman older than 75 with acute or convalescent COVID-19.

V usage is TRBV21-1 and J usage is TRBJ1-1; whether TRBD1, the table's D call, matches the DNA was not checked. TRBV21-1 is a known pseudogene. This CDR3 spans 15 amino acids. CDR3 DNA: TGTGCCAGCACCATAAGGACAGGGTGGAGCACTGAAGCTTTCTTT. As protein: CASTIRTGWSTEAFF.

The J gene is TRBJ2-5, the V gene TRBV2; D call uncertain. The CDR3 is 14 amino acids. Germline CDR1 and CDR2: SNHLY and FYNNEI. Trimming pared 5 bases from V and 5 bases from J, leaving 15 bases between. The CDR3 bases are TGTGCCAGCAGTCCCCGTATGGCCGGGGAGACCCAGTACTTC. Amino acid sequence: CASSPRMAGETQYF.

V and J are TRBV30 and TRBJ2-7; unclear D gene. This CDR3 has 13 amino acids. Trimming stripped 8 bases from V and 0 bases from J, with 14 bases between. Germline CDR1 reads GTSNPN; CDR2 reads SVGIG (reference sequence). CDR3 region: CATGDTLSYEQYV. The CDR3 nucleotides read TGTGCCACTGGCGACACCCTCTCCTACGAGCAGTACGTC.

The chain recombines TRBV9 with TRBJ1-4, with 7 bases matching TRBD1. Germline V lookup: CDR1 SGDLS, CDR2 YYNGEE. There are 18 residues in the CDR3. Trimming removed 4 bases from V and 0 bases from J; junction bases left unmatched: 12. CDR3 in DNA: TGTGCCAGCAGCACCTGGACAGGCACCATCTCAACTAATGAAAAACTGTTTTTT. Protein product: CASSTWTGTISTNEKLFF. Full variable domain (remainder filled in from reference TRBV9 and TRBJ1-4): DSGVTQTPKHLITATGQRVTLRCSPRSGDLSVYWYQQSLDQGLQFLIQYYNGEERAKGNILERFSAQQFPDLHSELNLSSLELGDSALYFCASSTWTGTISTNEKLFFGSGTQLSVL.

For the CDR3, the DNA is TGTGCCAGCAGCCCCAGGGTTGGAGAAACATCCGAGCAGTACTTC. Translating it yields CASSPRVGETSEQYF. V usage is TRBV5-4 and J usage is TRBJ2-7; a possible D gene is TRBD1 (5 bases). CDR1 is SGHNT and CDR2 is YYREEE in the germline V gene (reference sequence). V gave up 4 bases and J gave up 6 bases, with 20 bases separating them. CDR3 size: 15 residues.

J is TRBJ2-2 and V is TRBV6-5, with a possible D match to TRBD1 (6 bases). CDR1 is MNHEY, CDR2 SVGAGI, per germline. Between the trimmed V and J ends, which lost 6 bases and 3 bases, there was a span of 11 bases. The CDR3 extends over 14 amino acids. The CDR3 protein is CASRTGFDTGELFF. The CDR3, as DNA: TGTGCCAGCAGAACAGGGTTTGACACCGGGGAGCTGTTTTTT.

The V call is TRBV28, the J call TRBJ2-5; D is perhaps TRBD1 (5 bases). The germline V gene encodes CDR1 MDHEN and CDR2 SYDVKM. This CDR3 has 12 residues. Trimming took 11 bases from V and 5 from J, leaving 15 bases between them. The CDR3 region is CARTPSGETQYF. The DNA of the CDR3 is TGTGCCCGAACACCCTCAGGGGAGACCCAGTACTTC.

This chain uses TRBV5-4 with TRBJ2-5, with TRBD2 matching 10 bases. Germline V gene data show CDR1 as SGHNT and CDR2 as YYREEE (reference sequence). The V segment lost 0 bases and the J segment 2 bases; nucleotides outside the gene matches: 7. The CDR3 runs 17 residues. The CDR3 sequence is CASSLASSGGWQETQYF. DNA for the CDR3: TGTGCCAGCAGCTTGGCTTCTAGCGGGGGCTGGCAAGAGACCCAGTACTTC.

This chain links TRBV27 with TRBJ1-2, with 8 bases aligning to TRBD1. The CDR3 extends over 14 amino acids. CDR1 and CDR2 (germline): MNHEY, SMNVEV (reference sequence). V lost 6 bases and J lost 5; bases outside the gene matches: 8. CDR3 coding DNA: TGTGCCAGCAGAGGGACAGGAGAATCTTATGGCTACACCTTC. This translates into CASRGTGESYGYTF.

The chain couples TRBV5-6 to TRBJ2-5; the D is unclear. The CDR3 length is 17 residues. The germline V gene has CDR1 SGHDT and CDR2 YYEEEE. The V and J ends lost 0 bases and 4 bases respectively, with 19 bases between them. The CDR3 bases are TGTGCCAGCAGCTTGGCCGGTAGTACTACCCTAACAGAGACCCAGTACTTC. Residues: CASSLAGSTTLTETQYF.

The J gene is TRBJ1-2, the V gene TRBV6-5; D ambiguous. CDR3 length: 13 amino acids. V gave up 6 bases and J gave up 6 bases, with 14 bases separating them. From germline, CDR1 is MNHEY and CDR2 SVGAGI. CDR3 region: CASRGRGIHGYTF. CDR3 coding DNA: TGTGCCAGCAGAGGCCGGGGTATCCATGGCTACACCTTC.

The chain joins TRBV10-1 to TRBJ2-7; TRBD2 agrees at 9 bases. Losses at the gene ends were 2 bases for V and 0 bases for J; bases not matched to a gene: 8. This CDR3 has 17 residues. Germline CDR1 WNHNN, CDR2 SYGVQD (reference sequence). CDR3 sequence (DNA): TGCGCCAGCAGTGAGATTCTTCCGCGGGGGGGCTCCTACGAGCAGTACTTC. As protein: CASSEILPRGGSYEQYF.

The CDR3 is CASSQDIRDQPQHF. The CDR3 DNA is TGTGCCAGCAGCCAAGATATCAGGGATCAGCCCCAGCATTTT. The chain employs TRBV3-1 (or the pseudogene TRBV3-2) and TRBJ1-5, with a possible D match to TRBD1 (5 bases). The ends were cut back, 0 bases at V and 5 bases at J, with 8 bases in the middle. Germline V lookup: CDR1 LGHDT, CDR2 YNNKEL (reference sequence). CDR3 length: 14 residues.

The chain recombines TRBV6-6 with TRBJ1-6; TRBD1 matches 7 bases. V gave up 5 bases and J gave up 0 bases; unmatched junction bases: 7. CDR3 length: 17 amino acids. In germline, CDR1 is MNHNY, CDR2 SVGAGI (reference sequence). The chain's CDR3 is CASSRRTGSSYNSPLHF. For the CDR3, the DNA is TGTGCCAGCAGTCGCCGGACAGGCAGCTCCTATAATTCACCCCTCCACTTT.

The chain couples TRBV4-2 to TRBJ2-5; weak D call: TRBD2 (5 bases). The germline V gene encodes CDR1 LGHNA and CDR2 YNFKEQ. Between the trimmed V and J ends, which lost 0 bases and 6 bases, there was a span of 8 bases. This CDR3 spans 13 amino acids. This chain's CDR3 is CASSQEEGQTQYF. The CDR3 DNA sequence: TGTGCCAGCAGCCAAGAAGAGGGCCAGACCCAGTACTTC.

This clone was recorded only once. DNA for the CDR3: TGTGCCAGCAGCCCCCGCGTGGGGGCGAGTACCGGGGAGCTGTTTTTT. This gives the protein CASSPRVGASTGELFF. V and J are TRBV14 and TRBJ2-2, with D possibly TRBD1 on 6 matching bases. The CDR3 length is 16 residues. Trimming removed 4 bases at V and 5 bases at J, with 17 bases between. The germline V gene has CDR1 SGHDN and CDR2 FVKESK.

The rearrangement links TRBV30 to TRBJ2-7; D is unclear. The germline gives CDR1 GTSNPN, CDR2 SVGIG (reference sequence). Trimming pared 4 bases from V and 3 bases from J, leaving 10 bases between. This CDR3 has 12 residues. This CDR3 reads CAWTRVNYEQYF. The CDR3 DNA follows: TGTGCCTGGACCCGAGTCAACTACGAGCAGTACTTC. Full variable domain (missing parts from reference TRBV30 and TRBJ2-7): SQTIHQWPATLVQPVGSPLSLECTVEGTSNPNLYWYRQAAGRGLQLLFYSVGIGQISSEVPQNLSASRPQDRQFILSSKKLLLSDSGFYLCAWTRVNYEQYFGPGTRLTVT.

This sequence joins TRBV5-1 and TRBJ2-7; TRBD2 agrees at 10 bases. This CDR3 is built from 14 residues. The V gene's germline CDR1 is SGHRS and CDR2 YFSETQ. J gave up 7 bases and V 1 base, and 5 bases lay outside the gene matches. CDR3 region: CASSLTSGALEQYF. CDR3 sequence (DNA): TGCGCCAGCAGCTTGACTAGCGGGGCCCTTGAGCAGTACTTC.

The chain links TRBV5-1 to TRBJ2-5; no firm D call. The CDR3 consists of 13 residues. The V gene lost 1 base and the J gene lost 1 base, with 5 bases spanning the gap. Per the germline V gene, CDR1 is SGHRS and CDR2 is YFSETQ. CDR3 sequence (DNA): TGCGCCAGCAGCTTGTACTCCCAAGAGACCCAGTACTTC. It codes for CASSLYSQETQYF. Full variable domain (outside the CDR3, taken from reference TRBV5-1 and TRBJ2-5): KAGVTQTPRYLIKTRGQQVTLSCSPISGHRSVSWYQQTPGQGLQFLFEYFSETQRNKGNFPGRFSGRQFSNSRSEMNVSTLELGDSALYLCASSLYSQETQYFGPGTRLLVL.

The V gene is TRBV3-1 (or the pseudogene TRBV3-2), the J gene TRBJ2-5; 7 positions agree with TRBD2. Germline CDR1 LGHDT, CDR2 YNNKEL (reference sequence). Losses at the gene ends were 4 bases for V and 0 bases for J; bases not matched to a gene: 8. The CDR3 is 16 residues long. CDR3 protein: CASSPRASGYQETQYF. CDR3 nucleotide sequence: TGTGCCAGCAGCCCCCGGGCTAGCGGTTACCAAGAGACCCAGTACTTC.

V usage is TRBV5-5 and J usage is TRBJ2-5; a weak D match, TRBD1 (5 bases). Per the germline V gene, CDR1 is SGHKS and CDR2 is YYEKEE (reference sequence). This CDR3 spans 13 amino acids. V gave up 4 bases and J gave up 5 bases, with 12 bases separating them. The CDR3 is CASSPGFEETQYF. The CDR3 bases are TGTGCCAGCAGCCCAGGGTTCGAGGAGACCCAGTACTTC.

This rearrangement joins TRBV6-1 to TRBJ1-4; 9 nucleotides match TRBD1. The CDR3 runs to 16 residues. Germline CDR1 MNHNS, CDR2 SASEGT. V lost 4 bases to trimming and J lost 3 bases; unmatched junction nucleotides: 6. CDR3 protein: CASSARRTGANEKLFF. DNA for the CDR3: TGTGCCAGCAGTGCCCGGCGGACAGGGGCTAATGAAAAACTGTTTTTT.

This clone appeared a few times. The chain combines TRBV7-2 with TRBJ1-1; 7 nucleotides align to TRBD1. This CDR3 has 14 amino acids. J gave up 0 bases and V 5 bases, and 3 bases lay outside the gene matches. Germline CDR1 reads SGHTA; CDR2 reads FQGNSA. The CDR3 is CASSRGQMNTEAFF. The CDR3 coding sequence is TGTGCCAGCAGCAGGGGACAGATGAACACTGAAGCTTTCTTT.

The J gene is TRBJ2-1, the V gene TRBV12-3 or TRBV12-4; 7 nucleotides match TRBD2. V dropped 3 bases and J dropped 13; count of bases not matched to a gene: 9. CDR3 length equals 13 residues. The CDR3 DNA reads TGTGCCAGCAGTTTGCGGGCGGGGGACTTACAGTTCTTC. Amino acids: CASSLRAGDLQFF.

The rearrangement joins TRBV29-1 to TRBJ2-3; D is unresolved. V was clipped by 7 bases and J by 5 bases, with 13 bases between them. Germline CDR1 SQVTM, CDR2 ANQGSEA. The CDR3 is 12 residues long. The CDR3 nucleotides read TGCAGCGGAGGTTTCATACAAGATACGCAGTATTTT. Translating gives CSGGFIQDTQYF.

This chain connects TRBV6-5 to TRBJ2-1, with 8 bases identical to TRBD1. CDR1 is MNHEY and CDR2 is SVGAGI in the germline V gene. The CDR3 extends over 13 amino acids. V gave up 8 bases and J gave up 6 bases; unmatched junction bases: 6. CDR3 region: CASRRTGFNEQFF. The CDR3 coding sequence is TGTGCCAGCCGCAGGACAGGGTTCAATGAGCAGTTCTTC.

This clone was seen only once. The rearrangement joins TRBV30 to TRBJ1-1; D may be TRBD1 (6 bases). The CDR3 has 11 amino acids. The germline V and J ends were trimmed by 5 bases and 5 bases, with 9 bases remaining between them. Germline-derived CDR1 and CDR2 are GTSNPN and SVGIG (reference sequence). CDR3 nucleotide sequence: TGTGCCTGGGGAGACAGGACTGAAGCTTTCTTT. Protein: CAWGDRTEAFF.